This TCR beta chain appears in the sequencing data of a study of T cells in Graves' hyperthyroidism and ophthalmopathy (dated by TCRdb to the late 2010s). Background for the entire study: Peripheral blood samples were taken at initial diagnosis, before any treatment was given. The study also compared thyroid tissue and blood T-cell repertoires from 6 or 7 Graves' hyperthyroidism patients. After blood sampling, hyperthyroidism patients were treated with methimazole at a starting dose of 30 mg daily, and ophthalmopathy patients were treated with high-dose intravenous methylprednisolone. Prospective prediction of ophthalmopathy was tested in an independent validation cohort of 18 to 20 hyperthyroidism patients and 15 to 17 patients who later progressed to ophthalmopathy. According to the paper, TCR Vbeta CDR3 sequencing was carried out on over 130 peripheral blood samples, which came from under 50 ophthalmopathy, under 80 hyperthyroidism and 17 progressor patients. A discovery cohort of 95 to 100 patients, 43 with Graves' ophthalmopathy and approximately 57 with stable Graves' hyperthyroidism, was used to find distinguishing TCR V-J signatures. The 100 or so discovery patients were randomly split 7:3 into training and test sets.

Stable Graves' hyperthyroidism was defined as no progression to ophthalmopathy during 18 months of follow-up. Hyperthyroidism patients were newly diagnosed, had a disease duration of under 2 months, and were aged 18 to 65 years. Patients with uncontrolled infections, other autoimmune diseases, pregnancy or lactation were excluded. Clinical symptoms, serum thyroxine and TRAb, thyroid ultrasound, and orbital computed tomography formed the basis for the diagnoses. PBMCs were separated from roughly 10 ml of fresh peripheral blood using Ficoll-Paque density gradient centrifugation. Total RNA was extracted with Trizol reagent, and quality was checked on an Agilent 2100 Bioanalyzer. TCR beta CDR3 regions were amplified from RNA transcripts. The first round of RT-PCR for the TCR CDR3 was performed with the HTBI primer set and the Qiagen OneStep RT-PCR kit. The libraries were constructed in a second round of multiplex PCR and then size-selected and purified. Sequencing of the libraries was done on an Illumina HiSeq2000 using paired-end 100 bp reads. On the study's bioinformatics: Raw data were processed with SOAPnuke, discarding reads with adapters, uncalled bases, mean Phred below 15, or no exact constant-primer or identifier match. High-quality paired reads were merged using COPE v1.2.5, and each unique nucleotide sequence was defined as a clonotype. Clonotypes were aligned to IMGT TRBV, TRBD and TRBJ reference segments using MiTCR v1.1. The analysis was restricted to V-J combinations with a frequency above 0.0001, which together covered 99% to 99.2% of the repertoires. A TCS score was defined as the ratio between F50 (clonal expansion) and ExV (chaos), using BLOSUM62-based TCRdist between CDR3 peptides within each V-J. Welch's t-statistics and random forest reduced 500 to 550 V-J features to 13, which were used in a naive Bayes classifier (R e1071). TCRdb's own reprocessing of the public reads used fastp at Q25 and MiXCR and kept productive beta chains. Rows merge per CDR3 protein into single entries with the most common DNA and genes. TCRdb, not the authors, supplied the V and J calls. The sample records about 360,000 distinct CDR3 sequences, roughly 13% of which are singletons. The ten biggest clones cover around 9.2% of the sample.

Points on this clonotype: This clone's antigen is unknown. Since a much larger clone is just one base distant, this may be a read error.

Taken from the germline V gene, the CDR1 and CDR2 loops are MDHEN and SYDVKM. The CDR3 measures 15 amino acids from cysteine to phenylalanine. Kept here is only the CDR3 DNA, which spans 45 bases and is read in frame from base 1. The investigation overall reported the following: Most expanded thyroid clonotypes (frequency above 0.001) were also detected in blood, suggesting blood repertoires may reflect thyroid immune responses. Sample size was not statistically predetermined, and investigators were not blinded to group allocation. During validation, the model predicted progression to ophthalmopathy a median of about 5.9 months ahead of onset, with more than 55% sensitivity and about 75% specificity. In cross-validation, a model built on a 13 V-J signature told ophthalmopathy apart from stable hyperthyroidism with approximately 90% sensitivity and about 81% specificity, and in testing the same model reached 80%/75%.

Recombination connected TRBV28 to TRBJ1-2; TRBD1 is a weak D gene call, 6 bases matching. The TCR sequence derives from a woman in her late teens or twenties with Graves' hyperthyroidism. Sequencing was done on a sample of blood. The DNA is TGTGCCGGCAGCCTACCCCGGGGGGGCAGATATGGCTACACCTTC. Translation gives CAGSLPRGGRYGYTF.